This TCR beta chain was sequenced for a study of shared clonotypes between healthy human individuals. Trimming pared 4 bases from V and 1 base from J, leaving 10 bases between. The length of the CDR3 is 15 residues. The V gene's germline CDR1 is MNHNS and CDR2 SASEGT. Deep-level settings were used for running the assay. Genomic DNA of each subset was evenly split across several immunoSEQ plates. The table came from immunoSEQ multiplex PCR; TCRdb's copy has only in-frame clones and leaves some out. This repertoire shows 1.4 million to 1.5 million clones, roughly 96% found once; its top ten account for over 1%. A word on this clone: Its antigen is unidentified.

Both subsets, CD45RA+ naive and CD45RA-negative memory, were split from the CD4+ cells. Findings and caveats of the study: Among four donors, approximately 5.4% of naive CD4 clonotypes were found in common.

The TCR originated in a man aged 25-40 years in good health. The sample taken for sequencing was naive CD4+ T cells sorted from blood. Subset specified: CD45RA+ positively selected. The chain has TRBV6-1 and TRBJ2-2, with D possibly TRBD1 on 6 matching bases. The CDR3 region has the DNA TGTGCCAGCAGTGTGTCCAGGGGGAACACCGGGGAGCTGTTTTTT. It encodes CASSVSRGNTGELFF.